The 2 T cell receptor beta chains listed next were all sequenced from one sample in a study of human T cells and chemical hapten exposure. Time point described: pre-sensitization, week 0. The treatment denotes: therapeutic diphenylcyclopropenone sensitization with weekly scalp DPC. TCRdb recomputed calls from the RACE reads with MiXCR, one row per CDR3 protein. Of roughly 88,000 distinct CDR3 sequences in the sample, 9.6% were seen once. The sequencing used whole blood, collected in connection with sensitization to the hapten diphenylcyclopropenone (DPC). These receptors were taken from a middle-aged woman with alopecia areata. Some clones in this sample may be carry-over from other donors' samples.

This chain links TRBV3-1 with TRBJ1-1; D call uncertain. The CDR3 covers 14 residues. V was shortened by 0 bases and J by 7 bases, with 12 bases between the two germline ends. The V gene's germline CDR1 is LGHDT and CDR2 YNNKEL (reference sequence). The CDR3 is CASSQDTRPNEAFF. CDR3 in DNA: TGTGCCAGCAGCCAAGATACCAGGCCAAATGAAGCTTTCTTT.

This clonotype appeared a few times. V usage is TRBV6-5 and J usage is TRBJ1-2; no clear D. The V gene lost 7 bases and the J gene lost 7 bases, with 13 bases spanning the gap. Per the germline V gene, CDR1 is MNHEY and CDR2 is SVGAGI. The CDR3 runs to 12 residues. The CDR3 region is CASKRRGSGYTF. For the CDR3, the DNA is TGTGCCAGCAAAAGGCGAGGGAGTGGCTACACCTTC.